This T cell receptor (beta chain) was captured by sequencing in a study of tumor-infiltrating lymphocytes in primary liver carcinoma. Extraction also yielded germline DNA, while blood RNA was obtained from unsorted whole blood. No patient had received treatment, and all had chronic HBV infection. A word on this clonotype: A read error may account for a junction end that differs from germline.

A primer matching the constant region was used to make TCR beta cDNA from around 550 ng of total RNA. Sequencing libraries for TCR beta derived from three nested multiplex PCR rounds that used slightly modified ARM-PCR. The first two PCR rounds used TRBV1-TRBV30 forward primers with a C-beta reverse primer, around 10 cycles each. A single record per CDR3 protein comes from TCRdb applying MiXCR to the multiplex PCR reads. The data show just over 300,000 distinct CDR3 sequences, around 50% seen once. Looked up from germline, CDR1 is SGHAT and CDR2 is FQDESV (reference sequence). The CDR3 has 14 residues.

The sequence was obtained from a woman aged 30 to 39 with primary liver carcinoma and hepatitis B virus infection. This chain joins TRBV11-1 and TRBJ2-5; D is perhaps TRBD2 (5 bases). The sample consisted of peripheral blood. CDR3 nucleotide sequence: TGTGCCAGCAGTTCTGGACTGTTCGAAGAGGCCCAGTACTTC. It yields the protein CASSSGLFEEAQYF.